The 32 T cell receptor beta chains below come from one sample, sequenced in a study of Ad26.COV2.S vaccination and SARS-CoV-2 variants. Assay: immunoSEQ multiplex PCR; the TCRdb copy retains only in-frame clones and omits some. Of roughly 380,000 clones listed, roughly 94% are singletons. Specimen: peripheral blood, collected after recovery from COVID-19. The source is a human donor who had recovered from COVID-19.

This sequence joins TRBV6-5 and TRBJ1-1; possibly TRBD1 for D (6 bases). V lost 8 bases to trimming and J lost 4 bases, with 20 bases between them. There are 15 residues in the CDR3. CDR1 is MNHEY and CDR2 is SVGAGI in the germline V gene. In DNA form, the CDR3 reads TGTGCCAGCGGCAGAGGGGGAGATGGTGGCACTGAAGCTTTCTTT. It translates to CASGRGGDGGTEAFF.

This chain connects TRBV9 to TRBJ1-2; D unclear. Germline V gene sequence: CDR1 SGDLS, CDR2 YYNGEE. The CDR3 extends over 13 amino acids. V was shortened by 2 bases and J by 8 bases, with 13 bases between the two germline ends. CDR3 DNA: TGTGCCAGCAGCGTTGACATCTACGGGGGCTACACCTTC. Its translation is CASSVDIYGGYTF.

This chain connects TRBV20-1 to TRBJ2-1, with 9 bases aligning to TRBD1. Germline trimming cut 3 bases from V and 5 bases from J; bases unmatched to any gene: 5. The germline gives CDR1 DFQATT, CDR2 SNEGSKA (reference sequence). The CDR3 contains 14 residues. CDR3 nucleotides: TGCAGTGCTAGTGGGACAGGGATCCACAATGAGCAGTTCTTC. Amino acids: CSASGTGIHNEQFF.

The CDR3 sequence: CASSVAGQRPDTQYF. The CDR3 DNA reads TGTGCCAGCAGCGTAGCAGGACAAAGGCCAGATACGCAGTATTTT. This chain joins TRBV9 and TRBJ2-3; TRBD1 might be the D (5 bases). Trimming took 0 bases from V and 4 from J, leaving 12 bases between them. CDR1 is SGDLS and CDR2 is YYNGEE in the germline V gene. The CDR3 sequence is 15 residues long.

This clone has just one count. The chain carries TRBV5-6 and TRBJ2-3, with 8 bases identical to TRBD2. V lost 1 base, J lost 6 bases, and 7 bases stayed unmatched. The CDR3 is made up of 15 amino acids. From germline, CDR1 is SGHDT and CDR2 YYEEEE. The CDR3 region has the DNA TGTGCCAGCAGCTTGCGGGGGGGCAAGTCGGATACGCAGTATTTT. This sequence encodes CASSLRGGKSDTQYF.

The chain carries TRBV7-9 and TRBJ1-1; D not certain. This CDR3 contains 13 residues. V lost 3 bases to trimming and J lost 2 bases, with 7 bases between them. Germline CDR1 and CDR2: SEHNR and FQNEAQ (reference sequence). The CDR3 DNA is TGTGCCAGCAGCTTGCCCTACAACACTGAAGCTTTCTTT. This sequence encodes CASSLPYNTEAFF.

J is TRBJ1-1 and V is TRBV7-8, with a weak D call TRBD1 (5 bases). The V end was cut by 4 bases, the J end by 11 bases, with 23 bases between. The V gene's germline CDR1 is SGHVS and CDR2 FQNEAQ. This CDR3 is built from 15 residues. The chain's CDR3 is CASSSTPPPGVGAFF. CDR3 sequence (DNA): TGTGCCAGCAGCTCAACTCCCCCCCCGGGGGTTGGTGCTTTCTTT.

J is TRBJ2-3 and V is TRBV18, with unresolved D. V was shortened by 3 bases and J by 5 bases, with 6 bases between the two germline ends. The CDR3 loop spans 12 amino acids. Germline V lookup: CDR1 KGHSH, CDR2 LQKENI. This chain's CDR3 is CASSPQQDTQYF. In nucleotides, the CDR3 is TGTGCCAGCTCACCCCAGCAAGATACGCAGTATTTT.

The gene calls are TRBV5-1 and TRBJ2-4; no clear D. Germline V gene sequence: CDR1 SGHRS, CDR2 YFSETQ. CDR3 length equals 14 residues. Between the trimmed V and J ends, which lost 1 base and 2 bases, there was a span of 7 bases. CDR3 in amino acids: CASSLMETKNIQYF. The CDR3, as DNA: TGCGCCAGCAGCTTGATGGAAACCAAAAACATTCAGTACTTC.

The V gene is TRBV10-3, the J gene TRBJ1-2; D is unresolved. V shed 3 bases and J shed 5 bases, with 4 bases lying between them. This CDR3 has 11 residues. The germline gives CDR1 ENHRY, CDR2 SYGVKD. CDR3: CAISENYGYTF. The CDR3 bases are TGTGCCATCAGTGAAAATTATGGCTACACCTTC.

This chain connects TRBV6-5 to TRBJ2-7; 9 bases line up with TRBD1. After removal of 6 bases from V and 0 bases from J, the junction contained 3 bases not matched to a gene. Germline CDR1 reads MNHEY; CDR2 reads SVGAGI. The length of the CDR3 is 14 residues. The CDR3 DNA is TGTGCCAGCAGAGGACAGGGGAGCTCCTACGAGCAGTACTTC. Its protein is CASRGQGSSYEQYF.

V gene TRBV27 combines with J gene TRBJ1-1; a possible D gene is TRBD1 (6 bases). Deletions cut 1 base from V and 4 bases from J, with 16 bases between. The CDR3 consists of 16 residues. In germline, CDR1 is MNHEY, CDR2 SMNVEV (reference sequence). The chain's CDR3 is CASSLLQGVVGTEAFF. DNA of the CDR3: TGTGCCAGCAGTTTATTACAGGGCGTCGTAGGCACTGAAGCTTTCTTT.

The chain is built from TRBV7-9 and TRBJ2-7; 7 bases line up with TRBD2. Germline CDR1 and CDR2: SEHNR and FQNEAQ (reference sequence). The CDR3 extends over 16 amino acids. V dropped 1 base and J dropped 4; count of bases not matched to a gene: 10. The CDR3 bases are TGTGCCAGCAGCTTAGTAGACCTTCGACTAGCTTACGAGCAGTACTTC. Its translation is CASSLVDLRLAYEQYF. The full variable domain, its missing parts supplied by reference TRBV7-9 and TRBJ2-7, is DTGVSQNPRHKITKRGQNVTFRCDPISEHNRLYWYRQTLGQGPEFLTYFQNEAQLEKSRLLSDRFSAERPKGSFSTLEIQRTEQGDSAMYLCASSLVDLRLAYEQYFGPGTRLTVT.

J is TRBJ1-2 and V is TRBV19; perhaps TRBD1 as D (6 bases). The CDR3 totals 13 residues. Germline lookup yields CDR1 LNHDA and CDR2 SQIVND (reference sequence). The V end was cut by 7 bases, the J end by 4 bases, with 13 bases between. DNA for the CDR3: TGTGCCAGTAACACCCGGACAGTCTATGGCTACACCTTC. This encodes CASNTRTVYGYTF. Based on the CDR3 plus reference TRBV19 and TRBJ1-2, the full variable domain is DGGITQSPKYLFRKEGQNVTLSCEQNLNHDAMYWYRQDPGQGLRLIYYSQIVNDFQKGDIAEGYSVSREKKESFPLTVTSAQKNPTAFYLCASNTRTVYGYTFGSGTRLTVV.

The chain employs TRBV10-1 and TRBJ2-1; no clear D. V shed 2 bases and J shed 0 bases, with 14 bases lying between them. The CDR3 length is 17 residues. Germline V lookup: CDR1 WNHNN, CDR2 SYGVQD (reference sequence). This CDR3 is CASSERLNPSSYNEQFF. CDR3 DNA sequence: TGCGCCAGCAGTGAGAGGCTAAATCCAAGCTCCTACAATGAGCAGTTCTTC.

A remark on this clone: In the same sample, other DNA sequences code for this CDR3. The chain employs TRBV7-2 and TRBJ2-7; no clear D. The CDR3 totals 11 residues. Germline CDR1 and CDR2: SGHTA and FQGNSA. Trimming left V 5 bases short and J 4 bases short, with 6 bases between. The CDR3: CASSPLYEQYF. In DNA, the CDR3 is TGTGCCAGCAGCCCACTTTACGAGCAGTACTTC.

The chain employs TRBV4-2 and TRBJ2-7; D remains ambiguous. The CDR3 is made up of 11 amino acids. Germline assignment: CDR1 LGHNA and CDR2 YNFKEQ. Trimming cost V 4 bases and J 5 bases, with 6 bases left between them. The CDR3 reads CASSRGDEQYF. The CDR3 coding sequence is TGTGCCAGCAGCCGTGGAGACGAGCAGTACTTC.

This chain links TRBV2 with TRBJ1-2, with D uncertain. V was pared by 10 bases and J by 4 bases, with 16 bases between. The germline V gene encodes CDR1 SNHLY and CDR2 FYNNEI. This CDR3 is 13 amino acids long. DNA for the CDR3: TGTGCCACCTCGCAACAAATCTTCTATGGCTACACCTTC. Its protein is CATSQQIFYGYTF.

V usage is TRBV13 and J usage is TRBJ1-1, with D tentatively TRBD1 (6 bases). Trimming removed 3 bases at V and 1 base at J, with 15 bases between. The CDR3 spans 16 residues. Germline-derived CDR1 and CDR2 are PRHDT and FYEKMQ (reference sequence). The CDR3 sequence: CASSFDRLPKNTEAFF. CDR3 coding DNA: TGTGCCAGCAGCTTCGACAGGCTCCCGAAGAACACTGAAGCTTTCTTT.

The chain uses TRBV5-1 and TRBJ2-7; a possible D gene is TRBD1 (7 bases). CDR3 length equals 15 residues. V was shortened by 4 bases and J by 1 base, with 15 bases between the two germline ends. CDR1 is SGHRS, CDR2 YFSETQ, per germline. For the CDR3, the DNA is TGCGCCAGCAGCCCTAGGACAGGAGGGTCCTACGAGCAGTACTTC. Translating it yields CASSPRTGGSYEQYF.

Only a few counts were recorded for this clone. The chain uses TRBV21-1 and TRBJ1-3. TRBV21-1 is labeled a pseudogene. CDR3 length: 15 residues. The CDR3 DNA reads TGTGCCAGCAGCCCAACACGGGGCCCTGGAAACACCATATATTTT. This encodes CASSPTRGPGNTIYF.

The chain is built from TRBV27 and TRBJ1-2; possibly TRBD1 for D (5 bases). V lost 8 bases, J lost 8 bases, and 15 bases lay in between. This CDR3 is built from 12 residues. Germline CDR1 is MNHEY and CDR2 is SMNVEV (reference sequence). This chain's CDR3 is CASGRGGKGYTF. CDR3 DNA: TGTGCCAGCGGGAGGGGAGGTAAGGGCTACACCTTC.

The V and J genes are TRBV27 and TRBJ2-3; the match to TRBD1 covers 8 bases. Germline V lookup: CDR1 MNHEY, CDR2 SMNVEV (reference sequence). This CDR3 is 15 amino acids long. The junction had 7 bases not matched to a gene; V was cut back by 2 bases and J by 6 bases. The CDR3 nucleotides are TGTGCCAGCAGTTTACGGGACAGGTACATCGATACGCAGTATTTT. It translates to CASSLRDRYIDTQYF.

The rearrangement links TRBV4-2 to TRBJ1-1, with a possible D match to TRBD1 (5 bases). The V and J ends lost 8 bases and 9 bases respectively, with 22 bases between them. The length of the CDR3 is 14 residues. Germline V CDR1 and CDR2: LGHNA, YNFKEQ. CDR3 bases: TGTGCCAGCGGGAGGAACAACGAGGGGACGCAAGCTTTCTTT. Amino acid sequence: CASGRNNEGTQAFF.

This sequence joins TRBV6-2 or TRBV6-3 and TRBJ2-1, with a tentative D call TRBD1 (5 bases). Germline V gives CDR1 MNHEY, CDR2 SVGEGT. With 0 bases removed from V and 3 bases from J, the gap between germline ends came to 15 bases. This CDR3 has 17 amino acids. CDR3 DNA: TGTGCCAGCAGTTACTCTACCAGGGCCCGACTCTACAATGAGCAGTTCTTC. It specifies CASSYSTRARLYNEQFF.

The rearrangement uses TRBV13 and TRBJ1-5; 9 bases are shared with TRBD1. This CDR3 is built from 14 residues. The V segment lost 6 bases and the J segment 4 bases; nucleotides outside the gene matches: 4. The germline gives CDR1 PRHDT, CDR2 FYEKMQ (reference sequence). CDR3: CASSLDRGNQPQHF. CDR3 in DNA: TGTGCCAGCAGTTTGGACAGGGGAAATCAGCCCCAGCATTTT. Filled out from reference TRBV13 and TRBJ1-5, the complete variable domain reads AAGVIQSPRHLIKEKRETATLKCYPIPRHDTVYWYQQGPGQDPQFLISFYEKMQSDKGSIPDRFSAQQFSDYHSELNMSSLELGDSALYFCASSLDRGNQPQHFGDGTRLSIL.

The chain employs TRBV6-5 and TRBJ2-1; D gene ambiguous. The germline V gene encodes CDR1 MNHEY and CDR2 SVGAGI. Trimming removed 2 bases from V and 6 bases from J, with 14 bases in between. This CDR3 has 15 residues. Written as DNA, the CDR3 is TGTGCCAGCAGTTACGGATCGGGCTGGGGCAATGAGCAGTTCTTC. This translates into CASSYGSGWGNEQFF.

The rearrangement joins TRBV13 to TRBJ2-6; possible D gene TRBD1, 5 bases. The CDR3 totals 18 residues. V was clipped by 6 bases and J by 3 bases, with 21 bases between them. In germline, CDR1 is PRHDT, CDR2 FYEKMQ (reference sequence). The CDR3 DNA follows: TGTGCCAGCAGTGGGGCCTCAAGCCTGGAATATGGGGCCAACGTCCTGACTTTC. Translating it yields CASSGASSLEYGANVLTF.

The chain joins TRBV5-1 to TRBJ2-2; D is possibly TRBD1 (5 bases). Trimming took off 2 bases at V and 0 bases at J, with 14 bases between the two ends. Germline V CDR1 and CDR2: SGHRS, YFSETQ. The CDR3 totals 17 residues. CDR3 bases: TGCGCCAGCAGCTTAATTACAGGATTTCCGAACACCGGGGAGCTGTTTTTT. Its protein product is CASSLITGFPNTGELFF.

This rearrangement joins TRBV6-5 to TRBJ1-2; no clear D gene. The CDR3 totals 14 residues. From germline, CDR1 is MNHEY and CDR2 SVGAGI. V shed 10 bases and J shed 2 bases, with 17 bases lying between them. The CDR3 sequence: CANQELGYNYGYTF. Here the CDR3 DNA reads TGTGCCAATCAGGAACTAGGTTACAACTATGGCTACACCTTC.

This chain joins TRBV14 and TRBJ2-6, with D perhaps matching TRBD1 (6 bases). The CDR3 is 17 amino acids. V was pared by 1 base and J by 4 bases, with 14 bases between. Germline V gives CDR1 SGHDN, CDR2 FVKESK. CDR3 DNA sequence: TGTGCCAGCAGCCAAGTAGGACAGCTCGTCGGGGCCAACGTCCTGACTTTC. It codes for CASSQVGQLVGANVLTF. Drawing the rest from reference TRBV14 and TRBJ2-6, the complete variable domain is EAGVTQFPSHSVIEKGQTVTLRCDPISGHDNLYWYRRVMGKEIKFLLHFVKESKQDESGMPNNRFLAERTGGTYSTLKVQPAELEDSGVYFCASSQVGQLVGANVLTFGAGSRLTVL.

The rearrangement uses TRBV28 and TRBJ1-3; D might be TRBD1 (5 bases). Trimming left V 4 bases short and J 6 bases short, with 13 bases between. The CDR3 sequence is 14 residues long. Germline loops: CDR1 MDHEN, CDR2 SYDVKM. CDR3 nucleotide sequence: TGTGCCAGCAGTTCCCTCACAGGTTCAAACACCATATATTTT. Translated, it gives CASSSLTGSNTIYF.